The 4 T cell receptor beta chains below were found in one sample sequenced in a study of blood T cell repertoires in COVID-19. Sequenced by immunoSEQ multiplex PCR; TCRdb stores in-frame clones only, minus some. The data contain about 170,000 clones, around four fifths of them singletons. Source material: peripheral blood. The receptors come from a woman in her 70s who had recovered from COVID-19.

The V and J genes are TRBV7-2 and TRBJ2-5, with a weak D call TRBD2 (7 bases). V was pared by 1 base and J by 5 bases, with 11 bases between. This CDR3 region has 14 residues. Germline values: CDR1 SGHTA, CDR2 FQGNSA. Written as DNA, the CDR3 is TGTGCCAGCAGCTTAGGGGGGGGCCTGGAGACCCAGTACTTC. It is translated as CASSLGGGLETQYF.

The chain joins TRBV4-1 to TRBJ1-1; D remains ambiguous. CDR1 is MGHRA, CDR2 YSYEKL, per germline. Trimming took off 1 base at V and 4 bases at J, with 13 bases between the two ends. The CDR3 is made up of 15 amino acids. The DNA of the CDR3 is TGCGCCAGCAGCCAAGGCGGCGGGAGGATCACTGAAGCTTTCTTT. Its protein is CASSQGGGRITEAFF.

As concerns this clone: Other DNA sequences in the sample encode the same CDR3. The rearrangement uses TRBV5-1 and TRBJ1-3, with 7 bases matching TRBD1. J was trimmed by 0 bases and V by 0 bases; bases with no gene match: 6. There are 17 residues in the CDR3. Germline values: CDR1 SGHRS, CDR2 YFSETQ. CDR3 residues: CASSLGGTANSGNTIYF. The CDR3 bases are TGCGCCAGCAGCTTGGGGGGGACAGCGAACTCTGGAAACACCATATATTTT.

CDR3 amino acids: CAISLGGPSYNEQFF. Here the CDR3 DNA reads TGTGCCATCAGTCTCGGGGGGCCCAGCTACAATGAGCAGTTCTTC. J is TRBJ2-1 and V is TRBV10-3; D is perhaps TRBD2 (7 bases). The V gene lost 5 bases and the J gene lost 3 bases, with 14 bases spanning the gap. CDR3 length: 15 residues. Germline CDR1 and CDR2: ENHRY and SYGVKD.